This TCR beta chain was observed in a study of cytomegalovirus exposure and HLA in healthy donors. General observations from the study: CMV serostatus was the only immune exposure information that was available.

PCR involved 60 Vbeta and 13 Jbeta primers. Produced via immunoSEQ multiplex PCR; TCRdb's table is partial and in-frame only. The sample consists of about 200,000 clones, about 78% of them appearing once. CDR3 length: 12 residues. Germline V CDR1 and CDR2: MGHRA, YSYEKL. J gave up 9 bases and V 2 bases, and 3 bases lay outside the gene matches. For this clone: The antigen is undetermined.

The sample consisted of PBMCs. The chain carries TRBV4-1 and TRBJ1-1, with TRBD1 matching over 7 bases. The receptor's source is a woman under 40 in good health and CMV-seronegative. The DNA for the CDR3 is TGCGCCAGCAGCCAACCACAGGGGAAAGCTTTCTTT. This gives the protein CASSQPQGKAFF.